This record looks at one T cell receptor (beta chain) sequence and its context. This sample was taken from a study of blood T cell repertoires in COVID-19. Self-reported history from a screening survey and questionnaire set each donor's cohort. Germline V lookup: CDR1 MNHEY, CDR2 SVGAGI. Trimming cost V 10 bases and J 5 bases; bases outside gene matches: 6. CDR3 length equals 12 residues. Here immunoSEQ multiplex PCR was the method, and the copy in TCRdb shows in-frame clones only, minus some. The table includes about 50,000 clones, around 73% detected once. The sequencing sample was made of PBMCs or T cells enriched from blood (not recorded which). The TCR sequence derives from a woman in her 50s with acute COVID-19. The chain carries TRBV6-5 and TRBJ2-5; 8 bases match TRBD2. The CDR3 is CATRGGGETQYF. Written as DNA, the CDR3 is TGTGCCACCCGGGGGGGCGGGGAGACCCAGTACTTC.